The next 17 T cell receptor beta chains were all read from a single sample in a study of shared clonotypes between healthy human individuals. Produced via immunoSEQ multiplex PCR; TCRdb's table is partial and in-frame only. Of about 1 million clones in the sample, about three quarters were seen once. The specimen was memory CD4+ T cells sorted from blood. Subset denoted: CD45RA-negative fraction. All receptors derive from a man aged 18 to 29 in good health.

This clone showed up just a few times. V usage is TRBV7-9 and J usage is TRBJ2-7, with D perhaps being TRBD1 or TRBD2 (5 bases each). The CDR3 is 15 amino acids. Germline lookup yields CDR1 SEHNR and CDR2 FQNEAQ (reference sequence). V shed 2 bases and J shed 3 bases, with 14 bases lying between them. The CDR3: CASSLSGAGFYEQYF. In DNA, the CDR3 is TGTGCCAGCAGCTTAAGTGGGGCGGGCTTCTACGAGCAGTACTTC.

This clone appeared a single time. J is TRBJ1-5 and V is TRBV29-1; D may be TRBD1 (5 bases). Germline V gene data show CDR1 as SQVTM and CDR2 as ANQGSEA. The CDR3 runs 12 residues. With 6 bases removed from V and 4 bases from J, the gap between germline ends came to 10 bases. This CDR3 is CSVAGPNQPQHF. The CDR3 region has the DNA TGCAGCGTCGCGGGACCGAATCAGCCCCAGCATTTT.

Regarding this clone: The sample has other DNA sequences that encode this CDR3 too. The rearrangement links TRBV5-1 to TRBJ2-3; TRBD2 is a possible D gene (7 bases). The CDR3 runs 15 residues. Germline values: CDR1 SGHRS, CDR2 YFSETQ. V was shortened by 0 bases and J by 1 base, with 9 bases between the two germline ends. The CDR3 nucleotides read TGCGCCAGCAGCTTGGACGGGGGGCGCACAGATACGCAGTATTTT. Residues: CASSLDGGRTDTQYF.

The gene calls are TRBV28 and TRBJ1-5; maybe TRBD1 (6 bases). CDR1 and CDR2 from the germline V gene are MDHEN and SYDVKM. The CDR3 sequence is 17 residues long. V was shortened by 4 bases and J by 2 bases, with 18 bases between the two germline ends. CDR3 sequence reads: CASSSFLGAGGNQPQHF. The CDR3 nucleotides are TGTGCCAGCAGTTCCTTTCTGGGAGCAGGGGGCAATCAGCCCCAGCATTTT.

The chain joins TRBV6-5 to TRBJ1-3, with D unclear. V was cut by 7 bases and J by 4 bases, with 14 bases left in between. The CDR3 totals 14 residues. Per the germline V gene, CDR1 is MNHEY and CDR2 is SVGAGI. This chain's CDR3 is CASTSTQWGNTIYF. CDR3 in DNA: TGTGCCAGCACCTCGACCCAGTGGGGAAACACCATATATTTT.

This sequence joins TRBV21-1 and TRBJ1-4; no check of the table's D call, TRBD1, against the DNA was made. TRBV21-1 is flagged as a pseudogene. CDR3 length: 15 amino acids. CDR3 sequence: CASSDWTGRGKKLFF. The CDR3 DNA reads as TGTGCCAGCAGCGACTGGACAGGGCGAGGTAAAAAACTGTTTTTT.

The rearrangement joins TRBV6-5 to TRBJ1-1; D remains ambiguous. The ends were cut back, 2 bases at V and 2 bases at J, with 3 bases in the middle. The CDR3 covers 12 residues. Germline lookup yields CDR1 MNHEY and CDR2 SVGAGI. The CDR3, as DNA: TGTGCCAGCAGTTACGATAACACTGAAGCTTTCTTT. Translated: CASSYDNTEAFF.

V and J are TRBV7-9 and TRBJ1-5, with D perhaps matching TRBD1 (5 bases). This CDR3 comprises 14 residues. Trimming removed 1 base from V and 10 bases from J, with 14 bases in between. The germline V gene has CDR1 SEHNR and CDR2 FQNEAQ (reference sequence). The CDR3 loop reads CASSLESIGTPQHF. The CDR3 DNA follows: TGTGCCAGCAGCTTAGAAAGCATTGGGACCCCCCAGCATTTT.

The gene calls are TRBV7-4 and TRBJ2-2, with D maybe TRBD1 (5 bases). V lost 1 base and J lost 1, with 10 bases in between. The CDR3 has 16 amino acids. From germline, CDR1 is SGHVT and CDR2 SQSDAQ. CDR3 nucleotide sequence: TGTGCCAGCAGCTTAGGGACAATTGAGAACACCGGGGAGCTGTTTTTT. Amino acid sequence: CASSLGTIENTGELFF. Together with reference TRBV7-4 and TRBJ2-2, the CDR3 gives the full variable domain: GAGVSQSPRYKVAKRGRDVALRCDSISGHVTLYWYRQTLGQGSEVLTYSQSDAQRDKSGRPSGRFSAERPERSVSTLKIQRTEQGDSAVYLCASSLGTIENTGELFFGEGSRLTVL.

A few counts support this clone. Given a much more abundant clone one base away, this may be a read error. Other nucleotide sequences in the sample specify the same CDR3. V and J are TRBV2 and TRBJ1-1; no reliable D call. CDR3 size: 13 residues. Per germline, CDR1 SNHLY and CDR2 FYNNEI. Trimming stripped 2 bases from V and 1 base from J, with 5 bases between. The CDR3 nucleotides are TGTGCCAGCAGTGAATTGGAGAACACTGAAGCTTTCTTT. This codes for CASSELENTEAFF.

Comments on this clone: Sequence at one end of the junction differs from germline and may be a read error. V and J are TRBV7-7 and TRBJ2-2, with TRBD2 matching 7 bases. Germline V gene sequence: CDR1 SSHAT, CDR2 FNYEAQ (reference sequence). The CDR3 length is 15 residues. The CDR3 region has the DNA TGTGCTAGCAGCTTAGCGGGCGCGAACACCGGGGAGCTGTTTTTT. It is translated as CASSLAGANTGELFF.

The CDR3 here is CASSYDLFADTQYF. The CDR3 nucleotides read TGTGCCAGCAGTTACGACTTGTTTGCAGATACGCAGTATTTT. This sequence joins TRBV6-5 and TRBJ2-3; no definite D call. Germline lookup yields CDR1 MNHEY and CDR2 SVGAGI. The CDR3 runs to 14 residues. V was trimmed by 2 bases and J by 4 bases, leaving 10 bases between them.

V and J are TRBV29-1 and TRBJ2-3, with D tentatively TRBD2 (5 bases). The CDR3 length is 12 residues. Per germline, CDR1 SQVTM and CDR2 ANQGSEA. Trimming pared 7 bases from V and 4 bases from J, leaving 12 bases between. Written as DNA, the CDR3 is TGCAGCGCCGGGGAGAATGCAGATACGCAGTATTTT. Translation gives CSAGENADTQYF.

This clone appeared a few times. V gene TRBV2 combines with J gene TRBJ1-2; D call uncertain. Germline CDR1 SNHLY, CDR2 FYNNEI. Trimming removed 1 base from V and 1 base from J, with 10 bases in between. This CDR3 has 15 amino acids. The CDR3 reads CASSEGLTNNYGYTF. The CDR3 DNA reads as TGTGCCAGCAGTGAAGGGCTGACTAATAACTATGGCTACACCTTC.

The chain recombines TRBV29-1 with TRBJ1-2, with 7 nucleotides matching TRBD1. Trimming cost V 4 bases and J 1 base; bases outside gene matches: 9. This CDR3 region has 15 residues. Germline V lookup: CDR1 SQVTM, CDR2 ANQGSEA. As DNA, the CDR3 is TGCAGCGTTGGTTTACAGGGGAGGGGTAACTATGGCTACACCTTC. It yields the protein CSVGLQGRGNYGYTF.

The V gene is TRBV10-1, the J gene TRBJ2-1, with D perhaps TRBD2 (5 bases). There are 13 residues in the CDR3. Germline V gene sequence: CDR1 WNHNN, CDR2 SYGVQD (reference sequence). This chain's CDR3 is CADEDWRFNEQFF. As DNA, the CDR3 is TGCGCGGACGAGGACTGGCGGTTCAATGAGCAGTTCTTC.

The rearrangement joins TRBV7-9 to TRBJ2-1, with 15 bases identical to TRBD2. J gave up 8 bases and V 5 bases, and 7 bases lay outside the gene matches. The CDR3 contains 16 residues. CDR1 is SEHNR and CDR2 is FQNEAQ in the germline V gene (reference sequence). CDR3: CASSPGTSGRRDEQFF. CDR3 nucleotide sequence: TGTGCCAGCAGCCCCGGGACTAGCGGGAGGAGGGATGAGCAGTTCTTC.